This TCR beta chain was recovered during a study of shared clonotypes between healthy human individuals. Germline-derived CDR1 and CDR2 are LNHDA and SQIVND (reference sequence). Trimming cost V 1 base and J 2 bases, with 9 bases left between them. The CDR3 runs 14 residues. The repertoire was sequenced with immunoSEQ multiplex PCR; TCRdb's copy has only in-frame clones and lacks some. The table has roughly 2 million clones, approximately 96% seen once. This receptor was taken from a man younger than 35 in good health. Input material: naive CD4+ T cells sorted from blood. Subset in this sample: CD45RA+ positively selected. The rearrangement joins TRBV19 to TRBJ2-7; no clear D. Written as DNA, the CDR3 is TGTGCCAGTAGTATAGCCAGCTGGACCTACGAGCAGTACTTC. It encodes CASSIASWTYEQYF.